The present T cell receptor beta chain was sequenced within a study of shared clonotypes between healthy human individuals. Study results and limitations: Clonotypes that were shared across several donors made up around 5.5% of naive CD4 clonotypes.

This table comes from immunoSEQ multiplex PCR, and its TCRdb copy is limited to in-frame clones, with some not included. Of approximately 940,000 clones listed, 60% to 85% were seen once; the top ten hold around 1.5%. A single count supports this clone. Its target is unknown. V gave up 4 bases and J gave up 12 bases, with 23 bases separating them. Germline assignment: CDR1 SGHTS and CDR2 YDEGEE. CDR3 size: 14 residues. J is TRBJ2-7 and V is TRBV5-8; D might be TRBD1 or TRBD2, each matching 5 bases. The sequenced material came from memory CD4+ T cells sorted from blood. Specified subset: CD45RA-negative fraction. The sequence came from a man younger than 35 in good health. CDR3 in DNA: TGTGCCAGCAGCACCGGGACCGTCAACTCGATACGGTACTTC. It specifies CASSTGTVNSIRYF.